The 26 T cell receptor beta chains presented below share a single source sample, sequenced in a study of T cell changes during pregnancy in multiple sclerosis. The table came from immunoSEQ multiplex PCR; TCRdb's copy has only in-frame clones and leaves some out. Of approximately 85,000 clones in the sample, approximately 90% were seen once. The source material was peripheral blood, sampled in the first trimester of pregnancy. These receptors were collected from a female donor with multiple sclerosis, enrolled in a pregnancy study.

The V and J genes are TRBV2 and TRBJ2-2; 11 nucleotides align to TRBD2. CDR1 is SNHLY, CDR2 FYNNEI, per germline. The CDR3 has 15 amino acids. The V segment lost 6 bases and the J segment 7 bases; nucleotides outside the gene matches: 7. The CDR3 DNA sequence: TGTGCCAGCAGGTCCGGGACTAGCGGATTCGGGGAGCTGTTTTTT. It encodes CASRSGTSGFGELFF.

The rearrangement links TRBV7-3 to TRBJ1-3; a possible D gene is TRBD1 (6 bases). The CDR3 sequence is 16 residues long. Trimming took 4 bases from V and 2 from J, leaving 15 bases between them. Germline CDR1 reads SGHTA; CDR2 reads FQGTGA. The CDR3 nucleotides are TGTGCCAGCAGCTCACTTACAGGGAGGGCTGGAAACACCATATATTTT. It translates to CASSSLTGRAGNTIYF.

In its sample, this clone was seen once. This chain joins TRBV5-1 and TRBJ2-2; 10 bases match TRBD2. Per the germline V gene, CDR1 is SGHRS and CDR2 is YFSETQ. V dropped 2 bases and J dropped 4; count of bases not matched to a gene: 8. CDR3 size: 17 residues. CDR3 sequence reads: CASSFGPSGSGTGELFF. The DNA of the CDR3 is TGCGCCAGCAGCTTCGGGCCTAGCGGGAGTGGCACCGGGGAGCTGTTTTTT.

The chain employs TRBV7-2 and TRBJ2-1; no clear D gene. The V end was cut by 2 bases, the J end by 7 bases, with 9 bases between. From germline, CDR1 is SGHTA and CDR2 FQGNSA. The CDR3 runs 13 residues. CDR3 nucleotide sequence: TGTGCCAGCAGCTTACCCGGGTTAAATGAGCAGTTCTTC. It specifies CASSLPGLNEQFF.

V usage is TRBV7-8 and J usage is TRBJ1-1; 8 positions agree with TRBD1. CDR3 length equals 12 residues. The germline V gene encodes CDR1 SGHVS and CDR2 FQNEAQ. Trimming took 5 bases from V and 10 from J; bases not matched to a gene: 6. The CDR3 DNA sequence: TGTGCCAGCAGCCGGGAACAGGGGGGAGCTTTCTTT. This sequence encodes CASSREQGGAFF.

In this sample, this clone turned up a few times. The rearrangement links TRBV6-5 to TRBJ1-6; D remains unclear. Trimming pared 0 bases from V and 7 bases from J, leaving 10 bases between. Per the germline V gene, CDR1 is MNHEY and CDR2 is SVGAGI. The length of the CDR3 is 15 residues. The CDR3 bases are TGTGCCAGCAGTTACTCAGAGGTCACGAATTCACCCCTCCACTTT. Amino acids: CASSYSEVTNSPLHF.

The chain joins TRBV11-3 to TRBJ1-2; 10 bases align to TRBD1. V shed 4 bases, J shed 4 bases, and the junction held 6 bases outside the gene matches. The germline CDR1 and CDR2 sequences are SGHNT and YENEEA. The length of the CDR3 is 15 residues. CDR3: CASSWRTGGVYGYTF. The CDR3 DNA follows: TGTGCCAGCAGCTGGAGGACAGGGGGGGTCTATGGCTACACCTTC. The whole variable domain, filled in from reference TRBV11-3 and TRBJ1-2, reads EAGVVQSPRYKIIEKKQPVAFWCNPISGHNTLYWYLQNLGQGPELLIRYENEEAVDDSQLPKDRFSAERLKGVDSTLKIQPAELGDSAVYLCASSWRTGGVYGYTFGSGTRLTVV.

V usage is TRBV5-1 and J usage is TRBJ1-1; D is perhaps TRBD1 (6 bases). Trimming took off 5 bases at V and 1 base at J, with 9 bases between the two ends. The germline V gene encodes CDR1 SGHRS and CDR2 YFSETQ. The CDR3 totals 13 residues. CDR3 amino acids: CASRSGQNTEAFF. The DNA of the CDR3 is TGCGCCAGCAGATCGGGACAGAACACTGAAGCTTTCTTT.

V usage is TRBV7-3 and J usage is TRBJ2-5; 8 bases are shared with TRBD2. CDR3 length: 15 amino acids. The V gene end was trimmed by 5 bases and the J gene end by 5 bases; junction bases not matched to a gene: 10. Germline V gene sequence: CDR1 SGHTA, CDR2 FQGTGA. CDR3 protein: CASSINGGAEETQYF. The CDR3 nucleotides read TGTGCCAGCAGCATCAACGGGGGGGCCGAGGAGACCCAGTACTTC.

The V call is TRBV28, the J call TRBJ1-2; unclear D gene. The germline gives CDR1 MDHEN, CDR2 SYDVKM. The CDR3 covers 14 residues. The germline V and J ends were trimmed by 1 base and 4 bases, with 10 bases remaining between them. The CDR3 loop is CASSLFLQAYGYTF. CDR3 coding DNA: TGTGCCAGCAGTTTATTCCTCCAGGCCTATGGCTACACCTTC.

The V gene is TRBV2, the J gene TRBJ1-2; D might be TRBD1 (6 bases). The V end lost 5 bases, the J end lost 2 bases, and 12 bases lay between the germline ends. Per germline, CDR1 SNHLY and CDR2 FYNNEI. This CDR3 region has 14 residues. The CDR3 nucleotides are TGTGCCAGCAGTAGCACAGGGATCAACTATGGCTACACCTTC. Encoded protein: CASSSTGINYGYTF.

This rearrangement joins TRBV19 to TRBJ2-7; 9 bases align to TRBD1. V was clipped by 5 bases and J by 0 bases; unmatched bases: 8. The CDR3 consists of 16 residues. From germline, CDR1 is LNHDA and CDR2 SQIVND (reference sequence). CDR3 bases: TGTGCCAGTAGTCGGGTAACAGGGGGCCTCTCCTACGAGCAGTACTTC. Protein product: CASSRVTGGLSYEQYF. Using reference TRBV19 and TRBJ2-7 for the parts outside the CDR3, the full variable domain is DGGITQSPKYLFRKEGQNVTLSCEQNLNHDAMYWYRQDPGQGLRLIYYSQIVNDFQKGDIAEGYSVSREKKESFPLTVTSAQKNPTAFYLCASSRVTGGLSYEQYFGPGTRLTVT.

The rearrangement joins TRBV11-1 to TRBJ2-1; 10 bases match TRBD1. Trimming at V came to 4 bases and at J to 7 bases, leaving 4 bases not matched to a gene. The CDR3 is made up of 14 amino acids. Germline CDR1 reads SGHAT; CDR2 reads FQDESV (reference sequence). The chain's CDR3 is CASSSGQGWNEQFF. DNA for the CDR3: TGTGCCAGCAGCTCGGGACAGGGGTGGAATGAGCAGTTCTTC.

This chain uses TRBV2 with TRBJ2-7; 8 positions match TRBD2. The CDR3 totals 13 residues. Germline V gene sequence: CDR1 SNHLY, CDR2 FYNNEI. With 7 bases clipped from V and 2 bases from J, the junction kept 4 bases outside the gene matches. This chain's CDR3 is CASTGTRAYEQYF. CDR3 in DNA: TGTGCCAGCACCGGGACTAGGGCCTACGAGCAGTACTTC. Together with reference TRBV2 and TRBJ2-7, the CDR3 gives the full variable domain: EPEVTQTPSHQVTQMGQEVILRCVPISNHLYFYWYRQILGQKVEFLVSFYNNEISEKSEIFDDQFSVERPDGSNFTLKIRSTKLEDSAMYFCASTGTRAYEQYFGPGTRLTVT.

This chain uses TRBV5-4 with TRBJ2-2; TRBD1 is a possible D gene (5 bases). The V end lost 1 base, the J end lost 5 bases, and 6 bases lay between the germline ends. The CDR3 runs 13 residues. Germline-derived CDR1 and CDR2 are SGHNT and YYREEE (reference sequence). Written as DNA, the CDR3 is TGTGCCAGCAGCTTGCCAGGGACCGGGGAGCTGTTTTTT. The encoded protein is CASSLPGTGELFF.

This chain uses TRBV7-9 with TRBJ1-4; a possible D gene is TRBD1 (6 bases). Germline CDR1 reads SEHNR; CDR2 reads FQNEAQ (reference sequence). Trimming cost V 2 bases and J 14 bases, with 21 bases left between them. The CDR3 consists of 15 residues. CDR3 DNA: TGTGCCAGCAGCTTACCCCAGGGAAGGGGGAGTTCTCTGTTTTTT. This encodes CASSLPQGRGSSLFF.

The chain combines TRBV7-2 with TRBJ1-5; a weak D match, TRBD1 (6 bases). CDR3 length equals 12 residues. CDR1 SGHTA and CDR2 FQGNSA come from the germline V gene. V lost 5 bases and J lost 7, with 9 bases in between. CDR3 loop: CASSRDRQPQHF. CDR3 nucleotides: TGTGCCAGCAGCCGCGACAGGCAGCCCCAGCATTTT.

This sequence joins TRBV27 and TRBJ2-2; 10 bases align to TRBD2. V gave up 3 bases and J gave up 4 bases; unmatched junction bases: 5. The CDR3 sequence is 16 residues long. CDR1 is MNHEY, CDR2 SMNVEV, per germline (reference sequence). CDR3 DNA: TGTGCCAGCAGTTTGGCCAGCGGGAGGGGCACCGGGGAGCTGTTTTTT. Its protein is CASSLASGRGTGELFF.

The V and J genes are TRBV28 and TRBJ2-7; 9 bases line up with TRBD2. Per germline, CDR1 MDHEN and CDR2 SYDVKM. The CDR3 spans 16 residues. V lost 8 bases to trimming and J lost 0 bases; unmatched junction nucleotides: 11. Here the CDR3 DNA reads TGTGCCAGCTCAAGGCTAGCGGGAAAGAGCTCCTACGAGCAGTACTTC. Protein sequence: CASSRLAGKSSYEQYF.

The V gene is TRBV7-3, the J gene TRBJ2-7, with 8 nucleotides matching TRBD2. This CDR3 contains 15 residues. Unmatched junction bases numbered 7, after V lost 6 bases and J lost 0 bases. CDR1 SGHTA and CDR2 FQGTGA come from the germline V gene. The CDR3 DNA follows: TGTGCCAGCAGTATCTCGGGGGGGGCCTCCTACGAGCAGTACTTC. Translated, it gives CASSISGGASYEQYF.

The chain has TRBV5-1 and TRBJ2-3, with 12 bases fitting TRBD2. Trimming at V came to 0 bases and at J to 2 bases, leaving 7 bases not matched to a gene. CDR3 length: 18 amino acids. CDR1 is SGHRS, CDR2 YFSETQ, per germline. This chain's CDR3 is CASSLGLAGGPNTDTQYF. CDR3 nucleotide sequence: TGCGCCAGCAGCTTGGGGCTAGCGGGGGGGCCTAACACAGATACGCAGTATTTT.

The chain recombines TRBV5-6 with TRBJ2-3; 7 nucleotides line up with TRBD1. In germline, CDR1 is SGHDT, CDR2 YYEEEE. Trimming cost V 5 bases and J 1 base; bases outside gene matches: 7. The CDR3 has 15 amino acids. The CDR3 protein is CASRVTGTGTDTQYF. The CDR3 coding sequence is TGTGCCAGCAGGGTCACCGGGACAGGCACAGATACGCAGTATTTT.

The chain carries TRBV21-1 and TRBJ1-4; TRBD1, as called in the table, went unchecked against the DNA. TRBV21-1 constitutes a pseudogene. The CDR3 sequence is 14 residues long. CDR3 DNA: TGTGCCAGCAGATGGGACAGGTTTAATGAAAAACTGTTTTTT. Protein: CASRWDRFNEKLFF.

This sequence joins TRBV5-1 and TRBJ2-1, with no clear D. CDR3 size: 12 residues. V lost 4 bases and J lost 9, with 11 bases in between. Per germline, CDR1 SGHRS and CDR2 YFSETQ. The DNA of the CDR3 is TGCGCCAGCAGCCGAGTCGGCGGTGAGCAGTTCTTC. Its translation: CASSRVGGEQFF.

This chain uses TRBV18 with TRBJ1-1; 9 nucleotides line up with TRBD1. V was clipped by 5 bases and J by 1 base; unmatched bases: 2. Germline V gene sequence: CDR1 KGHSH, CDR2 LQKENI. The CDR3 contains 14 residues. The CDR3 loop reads CASSAGQGNTEAFF. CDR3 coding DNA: TGTGCCAGCTCAGCGGGACAGGGGAACACTGAAGCTTTCTTT.

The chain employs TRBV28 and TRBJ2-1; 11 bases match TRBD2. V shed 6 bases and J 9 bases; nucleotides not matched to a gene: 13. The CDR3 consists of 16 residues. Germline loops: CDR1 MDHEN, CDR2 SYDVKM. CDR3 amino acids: CASSRSGRAGNTEQFF. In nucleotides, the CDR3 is TGTGCCAGCAGCCGTAGCGGGAGGGCGGGGAACACTGAGCAGTTCTTC.